The 20 T cell receptor beta chains presented below share a single source sample, sequenced in a study of T cells in Graves' hyperthyroidism and ophthalmopathy. Amplified regions were TCR beta CDR3 sequences from RNA transcripts. When the TCR CDR3 underwent first-round RT-PCR, the HTBI primer set was used. TCRdb fed the multiplex PCR reads into MiXCR, producing one record per CDR3 protein. Of about 460,000 distinct CDR3 sequences in the sample, approximately 22% were seen once. The specimen was blood. These receptors were obtained from a woman in her seventies with Graves' ophthalmopathy.

The chain uses TRBV7-9 and TRBJ2-6, with a tentative D call TRBD1 (7 bases). The CDR3 contains 19 residues. The ends were cut back, 2 bases at V and 0 bases at J, with 17 bases in the middle. Germline V gives CDR1 SEHNR, CDR2 FQNEAQ (reference sequence). The CDR3 DNA reads as TGTGCCAGCAGCTTAAGGCGGGACAGCCCATCCTCTGGGGCCAACGTCCTGACTTTC. Its translation: CASSLRRDSPSSGANVLTF.

A few counts support this clonotype. The J gene is TRBJ2-1, the V gene TRBV7-9; D gene uncertain. Germline V gene data show CDR1 as SEHNR and CDR2 as FQNEAQ (reference sequence). The CDR3 contains 17 residues. Trimming left V 1 base short and J 4 bases short, with 17 bases between. CDR3 sequence reads: CASSLEIGVLGYNEQFF. CDR3 DNA sequence: TGTGCCAGCAGCTTAGAAATTGGTGTTTTGGGTTACAATGAGCAGTTCTTC.

This clonotype was observed a handful of times. The gene calls are TRBV28 and TRBJ2-7; no firm D call. V was cut by 8 bases and J by 5 bases, with 22 bases left in between. In germline, CDR1 is MDHEN, CDR2 SYDVKM. This CDR3 region has 15 residues. The CDR3 loop is CASSPPDGVGNEQYF. The CDR3 coding sequence is TGTGCCAGCTCACCCCCCGACGGTGTCGGTAACGAGCAGTACTTC.

This clonotype was recorded many times. The chain has TRBV11-2 and TRBJ1-5, with D maybe TRBD1 (6 bases). V shed 5 bases and J shed 6 bases, with 17 bases lying between them. The CDR3 loop spans 15 amino acids. In germline, CDR1 is SGHAT, CDR2 FQNNGV. CDR3 protein: CASSIGTSLGQPQHF. CDR3 sequence (DNA): TGTGCCAGCAGCATAGGGACATCGCTGGGTCAGCCCCAGCATTTT.

This clonotype has only one observation. The chain joins TRBV28 to TRBJ2-5, with 9 bases lining up with TRBD2. There are 18 residues in the CDR3. The V gene end was trimmed by 6 bases and the J gene end by 2 bases; junction bases not matched to a gene: 16. Germline loops: CDR1 MDHEN, CDR2 SYDVKM. In DNA form, the CDR3 reads TGTGCCAGCAGCTTGGGTGGGCTAGCGGGATCCACACAAGAGACCCAGTACTTC. This gives the protein CASSLGGLAGSTQETQYF.

This clonotype was seen more than once but under ten times. Because the CDR3 is missing its conserved closing phenylalanine or tryptophan, this is likely a read error. The rearrangement joins TRBV29-1 to TRBJ1-1, with a tentative D call TRBD1 (5 bases). This CDR3 region has 17 residues. Germline CDR1 SQVTM, CDR2 ANQGSEA. Trimming took off 5 bases at V and 1 base at J, with 23 bases between the two ends. Written as DNA, the CDR3 is TGCAGCGTTCCTGGCTCCATATCGACCGGGGGGAACACTGAAGCTTTCCTT. Its protein product is CSVPGSISTGGNTEAFL.

This sequence joins TRBV5-6 and TRBJ2-2; D gene uncertain. Looked up from germline, CDR1 is SGHDT and CDR2 is YYEEEE. V lost 6 bases, J lost 5 bases, and 11 bases lay in between. The CDR3 has 13 amino acids. CDR3 nucleotide sequence: TGTGCCAGCACCTTATCAAGGACCGGGGAGCTGTTTTTT. Translated, it gives CASTLSRTGELFF.

There are many counts of this clonotype. The CDR3 sequence is CASSPGQGLHSNQPQHF. The CDR3 nucleotides read TGTGCCAGCAGCCCGGGACAGGGGCTACATAGCAATCAGCCCCAGCATTTT. This chain uses TRBV6-2 or TRBV6-3 with TRBJ1-5; 10 bases align to TRBD1. Germline V gives CDR1 MNHEY, CDR2 SVGEGT. There are 17 residues in the CDR3. The V and J ends lost 6 bases and 0 bases, in that order; junction bases with no gene match: 8.

Only a few counts were recorded for this clonotype. This chain links TRBV20-1 with TRBJ2-2; TRBD1 might be the D (6 bases). Germline V lookup: CDR1 DFQATT, CDR2 SNEGSKA (reference sequence). V gave up 6 bases and J gave up 2 bases, with 13 bases separating them. This CDR3 region has 14 residues. The CDR3 nucleotides are TGCAGTGCAAACAGGGACACCAACACCGGGGAGCTGTTTTTT. It translates to CSANRDTNTGELFF.

This clonotype was found a few times. The rearrangement joins TRBV18 to TRBJ2-5, with D possibly being TRBD1 or TRBD2 (5 bases each). CDR3 length: 14 amino acids. Germline CDR1 KGHSH, CDR2 LQKENI. V lost 4 bases and J 4 bases, leaving 13 bases between the germline ends. The CDR3 here is CASSQRPRGETQYF. The CDR3 coding sequence is TGTGCCAGCTCACAACGCCCGAGGGGAGAGACCCAGTACTTC.

The genes are TRBV10-3 and TRBJ2-7; D might be TRBD2 (5 bases). The CDR3 runs 13 residues. The ends were cut back, 7 bases at V and 5 bases at J, with 15 bases in the middle. Germline assignment: CDR1 ENHRY and CDR2 SYGVKD. CDR3 loop: CAIKRSLGDEQYF. The DNA of the CDR3 is TGTGCCATCAAGCGGAGCCTTGGTGACGAGCAGTACTTC.

The sample holds a few counts of this clonotype. The chain is built from TRBV2 and TRBJ2-3; D may be TRBD1 or TRBD2 (5 bases each). The germline V gene encodes CDR1 SNHLY and CDR2 FYNNEI. V was trimmed by 6 bases and J by 5 bases, leaving 9 bases between them. This CDR3 has 12 residues. The CDR3 DNA reads TGTGCCAGCAGGGGGACCTTAGATACGCAGTATTTT. It specifies CASRGTLDTQYF.

The genes are TRBV6-1 and TRBJ2-1, with TRBD2 matching 7 bases. Trimming at V came to 5 bases and at J to 3 bases, leaving 7 bases not matched to a gene. The CDR3 spans 15 residues. The V gene's germline CDR1 is MNHNS and CDR2 SASEGT. As DNA, the CDR3 is TGTGCCAGCAGTTGGGGGGGGGGTTTCTACAATGAGCAGTTCTTC. Translating it yields CASSWGGGFYNEQFF.

CDR3 amino acids: CASSIRVREKLFF. DNA of the CDR3: TGTGCCAGTAGTATCAGGGTACGGGAAAAACTGTTTTTT. The rearrangement links TRBV19 to TRBJ1-4, with D tentatively TRBD1 (5 bases). Germline CDR1 and CDR2: LNHDA and SQIVND (reference sequence). V gave up 3 bases and J gave up 8 bases, with 10 bases separating them. The CDR3 is 13 residues long.

This clonotype was observed a few times. The V and J genes are TRBV28 and TRBJ2-1; the D gene is possibly TRBD1 (6 bases). The V gene lost 4 bases and the J gene lost 4 bases, with 20 bases spanning the gap. The germline gives CDR1 MDHEN, CDR2 SYDVKM. This CDR3 comprises 17 residues. The CDR3 nucleotides read TGTGCCAGCAGTTGGGGGTCTGGGGGCTCCACATACAATGAGCAGTTCTTC. It translates to CASSWGSGGSTYNEQFF.

This clonotype appeared once. The rearrangement joins TRBV12-3 or TRBV12-4 to TRBJ2-7; the match to TRBD2 covers 8 bases. The CDR3 runs to 17 residues. J was trimmed by 0 bases and V by 6 bases; bases with no gene match: 13. As DNA, the CDR3 is TGTGCCAGCAGCCGAGGGGTTAGCGGGATCAGCTCCTACGAGCAGTACTTC. Protein: CASSRGVSGISSYEQYF.

There are a few counts of this clonotype. The V gene is TRBV20-1, the J gene TRBJ2-1; 7 nucleotides agree with TRBD2. The CDR3 extends over 14 amino acids. Trimming at V came to 6 bases and at J to 2 bases, leaving 7 bases not matched to a gene. The germline gives CDR1 DFQATT, CDR2 SNEGSKA (reference sequence). The CDR3 DNA reads TGCAGTGCCCCGGGCGGGGGAACCTACAATGAGCAGTTCTTC. Translation: CSAPGGGTYNEQFF.

CDR3 amino acids: CSATIGGTGNYGYTF. The CDR3 DNA reads TGCAGTGCTACGATAGGAGGGACAGGGAACTATGGCTACACCTTC. The chain uses TRBV20-1 and TRBJ1-2; 9 nucleotides agree with TRBD1. Germline CDR1 is DFQATT and CDR2 is SNEGSKA (reference sequence). J lost 2 bases, V lost 4 bases, and 8 bases had no gene match. This CDR3 has 15 residues.

This chain joins TRBV5-8 and TRBJ1-5, with TRBD1 matching 9 bases. The CDR3 runs 16 residues. The germline V gene has CDR1 SGHTS and CDR2 YDEGEE. With 4 bases clipped from V and 3 bases from J, the junction kept 8 bases outside the gene matches. CDR3 sequence (DNA): TGTGCCAGCAGCACCGACAGGGGGATATACAATCAGCCCCAGCATTTT. The encoded protein is CASSTDRGIYNQPQHF.

Many counts were recorded for this clonotype. The V gene is TRBV2, the J gene TRBJ2-5; D gene unclear. This CDR3 comprises 12 residues. Trimming left V 6 bases short and J 5 bases short, with 10 bases between. The V gene's germline CDR1 is SNHLY and CDR2 FYNNEI. The CDR3 coding sequence is TGTGCCAGCAGGGGTAACGGGGAGACCCAGTACTTC. As protein: CASRGNGETQYF.